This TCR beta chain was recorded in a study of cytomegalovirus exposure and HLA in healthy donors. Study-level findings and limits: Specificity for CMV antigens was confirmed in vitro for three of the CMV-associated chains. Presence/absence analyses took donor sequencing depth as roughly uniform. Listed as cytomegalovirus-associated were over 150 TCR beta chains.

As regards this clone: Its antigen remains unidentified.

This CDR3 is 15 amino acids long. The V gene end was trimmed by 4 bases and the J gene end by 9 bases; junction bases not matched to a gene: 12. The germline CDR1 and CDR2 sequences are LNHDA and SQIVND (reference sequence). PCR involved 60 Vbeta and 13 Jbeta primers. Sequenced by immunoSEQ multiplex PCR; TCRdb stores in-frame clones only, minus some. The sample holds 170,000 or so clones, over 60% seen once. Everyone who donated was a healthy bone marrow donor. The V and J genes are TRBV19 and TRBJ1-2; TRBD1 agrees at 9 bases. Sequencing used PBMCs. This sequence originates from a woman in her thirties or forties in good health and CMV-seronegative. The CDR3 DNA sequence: TGTGCCAGTAGTACACAACTAGGGACAGGGTTCCGCTACACCTTC. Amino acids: CASSTQLGTGFRYTF.